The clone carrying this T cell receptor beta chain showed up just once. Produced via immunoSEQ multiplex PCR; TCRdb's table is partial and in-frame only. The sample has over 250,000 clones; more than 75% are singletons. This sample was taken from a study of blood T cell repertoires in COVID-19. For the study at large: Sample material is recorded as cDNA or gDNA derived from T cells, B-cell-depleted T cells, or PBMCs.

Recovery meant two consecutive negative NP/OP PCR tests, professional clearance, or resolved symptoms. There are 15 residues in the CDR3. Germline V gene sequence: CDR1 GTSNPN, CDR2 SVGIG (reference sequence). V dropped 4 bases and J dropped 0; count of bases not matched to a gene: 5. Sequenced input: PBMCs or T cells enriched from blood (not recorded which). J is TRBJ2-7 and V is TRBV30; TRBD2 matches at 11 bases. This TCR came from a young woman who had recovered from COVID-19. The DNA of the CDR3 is TGTGCCTGGACCGGACTAGCGGGCCACTCCTACGAGCAGTACTTC. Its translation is CAWTGLAGHSYEQYF.